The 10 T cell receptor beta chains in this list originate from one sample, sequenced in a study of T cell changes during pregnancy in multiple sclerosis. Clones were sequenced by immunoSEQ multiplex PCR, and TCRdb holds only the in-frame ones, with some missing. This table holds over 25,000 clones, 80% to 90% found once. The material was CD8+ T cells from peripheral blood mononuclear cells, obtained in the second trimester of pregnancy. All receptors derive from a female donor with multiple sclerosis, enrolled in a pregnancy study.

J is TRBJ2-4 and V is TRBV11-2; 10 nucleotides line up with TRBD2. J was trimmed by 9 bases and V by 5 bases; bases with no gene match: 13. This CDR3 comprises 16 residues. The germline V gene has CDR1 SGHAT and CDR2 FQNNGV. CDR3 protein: CASSPGLSGGAVIQYF. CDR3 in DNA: TGTGCCAGCAGCCCCGGTCTGAGCGGGGGGGCGGTCATTCAGTACTTC.

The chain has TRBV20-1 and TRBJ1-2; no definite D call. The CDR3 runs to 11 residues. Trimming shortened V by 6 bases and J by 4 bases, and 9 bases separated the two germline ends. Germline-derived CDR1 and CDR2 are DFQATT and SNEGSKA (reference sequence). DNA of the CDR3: TGCAGTGCCCCTGGAGGCTATGGCTACACCTTC. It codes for CSAPGGYGYTF.

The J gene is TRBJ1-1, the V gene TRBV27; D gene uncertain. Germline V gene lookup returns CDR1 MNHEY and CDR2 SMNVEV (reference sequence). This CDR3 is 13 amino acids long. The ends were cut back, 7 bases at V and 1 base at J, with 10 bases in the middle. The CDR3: CASKHGTNTEAFF. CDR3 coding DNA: TGTGCCAGCAAGCACGGTACGAACACTGAAGCTTTCTTT.

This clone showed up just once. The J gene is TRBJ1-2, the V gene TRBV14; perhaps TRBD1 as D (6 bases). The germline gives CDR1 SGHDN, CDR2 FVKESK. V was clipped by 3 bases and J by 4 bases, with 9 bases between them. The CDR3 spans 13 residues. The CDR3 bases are TGTGCCAGCAGCCACACAGGGCTCTATGGCTACACCTTC. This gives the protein CASSHTGLYGYTF.

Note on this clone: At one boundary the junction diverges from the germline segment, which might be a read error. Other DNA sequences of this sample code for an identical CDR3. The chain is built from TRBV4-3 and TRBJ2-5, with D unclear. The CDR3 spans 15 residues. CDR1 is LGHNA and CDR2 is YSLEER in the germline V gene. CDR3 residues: CASSQSWSFQETQYF. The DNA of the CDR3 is TGCGCCAGTAGCCAGAGTTGGTCGTTCCAAGAGACCCAGTACTTC.

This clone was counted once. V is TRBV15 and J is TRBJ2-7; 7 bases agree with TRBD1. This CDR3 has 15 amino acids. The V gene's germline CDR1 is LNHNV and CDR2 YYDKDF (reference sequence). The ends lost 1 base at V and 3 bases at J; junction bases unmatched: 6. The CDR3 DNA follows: TGTGCCACCAGCAGAGTTCGGGACAGCTTCTACGAGCAGTACTTC. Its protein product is CATSRVRDSFYEQYF.

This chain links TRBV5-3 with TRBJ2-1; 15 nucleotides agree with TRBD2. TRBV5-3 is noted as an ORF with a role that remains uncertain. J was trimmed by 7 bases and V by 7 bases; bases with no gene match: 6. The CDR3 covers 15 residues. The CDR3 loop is CARGAGTSGRNEQFF. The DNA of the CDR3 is TGTGCCAGAGGGGCCGGGACTAGCGGGAGGAATGAGCAGTTCTTC.

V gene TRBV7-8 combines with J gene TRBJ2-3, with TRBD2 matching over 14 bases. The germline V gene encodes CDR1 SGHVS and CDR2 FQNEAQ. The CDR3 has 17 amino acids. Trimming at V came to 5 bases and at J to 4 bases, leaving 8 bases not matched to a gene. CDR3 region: CASSPGRGLAGADTQYF. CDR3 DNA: TGTGCCAGCAGCCCCGGGAGGGGACTAGCGGGGGCAGATACGCAGTATTTT.

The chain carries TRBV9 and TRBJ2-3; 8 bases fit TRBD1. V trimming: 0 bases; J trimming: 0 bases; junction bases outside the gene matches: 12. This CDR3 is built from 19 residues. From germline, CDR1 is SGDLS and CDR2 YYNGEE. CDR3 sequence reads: CASSVARKGQAESTDTQYF. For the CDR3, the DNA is TGTGCCAGCAGCGTAGCCAGGAAGGGACAGGCTGAAAGCACAGATACGCAGTATTTT.

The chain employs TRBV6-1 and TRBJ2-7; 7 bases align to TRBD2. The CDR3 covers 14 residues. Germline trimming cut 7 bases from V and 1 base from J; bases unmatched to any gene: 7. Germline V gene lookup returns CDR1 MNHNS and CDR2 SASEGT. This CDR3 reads CASKGGRGSYEQYF. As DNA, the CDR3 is TGTGCCAGCAAGGGAGGGAGGGGTTCCTACGAGCAGTACTTC.